The T cell receptor beta chain under discussion was sequenced for a study of T cells in Graves' hyperthyroidism and ophthalmopathy. As for the study in general: Peripheral blood samples were taken at initial diagnosis, prior to any treatment.

Study-level findings and limits: Ophthalmopathy and stable hyperthyroidism were separated by a 13 V-J model.

This clonotype has a count of ten or more. The antigen is not known. TCR beta CDR3 regions were amplified from RNA transcripts. Carried out on the TCR CDR3, a first-round RT-PCR used the HTBI primer set. TCRdb processed the multiplex PCR reads anew with MiXCR; each CDR3 protein has one entry. This sample yields 400,000 to 550,000 distinct CDR3 sequences, of which approximately 25% are seen a single time; over 9% belongs to the top ten. Germline loops: CDR1 MDHEN, CDR2 SYDVKM. The germline V and J ends were trimmed by 6 bases and 6 bases, with 15 bases remaining between them. The CDR3 is 13 residues long. For ophthalmopathy patients, the Clinical Activity Score was at least 3 and the NOSPECS grade at least 4; duration was under 3 months.

The TCR was taken from a woman in her thirties with Graves' ophthalmopathy. The chain carries TRBV28 and TRBJ2-7; D is ambiguous. The sequenced sample consisted of blood. The chain's CDR3 is CASSLLRKSEQYF. The DNA for the CDR3 is TGTGCCAGCAGCCTCCTTCGGAAATCCGAGCAGTACTTC.